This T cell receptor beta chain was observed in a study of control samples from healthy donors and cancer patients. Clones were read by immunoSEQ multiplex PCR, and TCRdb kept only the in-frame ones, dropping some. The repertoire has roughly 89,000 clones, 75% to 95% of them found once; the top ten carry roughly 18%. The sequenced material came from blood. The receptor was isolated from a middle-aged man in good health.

The CDR3 DNA sequence: TGTGCCAGCAGGGGCTCCTATAATTCACCCCTCCACTTT. Its protein product is CASRGSYNSPLHF. This chain connects TRBV6-4 to TRBJ1-6; D remains unclear. CDR3 length: 13 amino acids. Trimming cost V 6 bases and J 0 bases, with 3 bases left between them. Germline V gene data show CDR1 as MRHNA and CDR2 as SNTAGT.